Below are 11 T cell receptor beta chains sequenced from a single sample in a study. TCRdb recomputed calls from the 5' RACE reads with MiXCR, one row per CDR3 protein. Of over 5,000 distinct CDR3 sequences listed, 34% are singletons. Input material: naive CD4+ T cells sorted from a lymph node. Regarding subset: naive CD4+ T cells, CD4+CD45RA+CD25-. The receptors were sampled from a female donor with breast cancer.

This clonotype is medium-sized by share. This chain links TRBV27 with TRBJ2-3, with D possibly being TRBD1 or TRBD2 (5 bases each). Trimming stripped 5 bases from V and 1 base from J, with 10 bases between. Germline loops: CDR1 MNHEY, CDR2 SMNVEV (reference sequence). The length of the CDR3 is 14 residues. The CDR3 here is CASSPLGGTDTQYF. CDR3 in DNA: TGTGCCAGCAGTCCCCTGGGGGGCACAGATACGCAGTATTTT.

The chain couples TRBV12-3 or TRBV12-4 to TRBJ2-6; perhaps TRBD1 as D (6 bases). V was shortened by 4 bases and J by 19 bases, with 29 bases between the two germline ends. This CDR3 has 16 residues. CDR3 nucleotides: TGTGCCAGCAGTTCTATACAGGGCTCTGGGGCCAACGCCCTAACTTTC. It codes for CASSSIQGSGANALTF.

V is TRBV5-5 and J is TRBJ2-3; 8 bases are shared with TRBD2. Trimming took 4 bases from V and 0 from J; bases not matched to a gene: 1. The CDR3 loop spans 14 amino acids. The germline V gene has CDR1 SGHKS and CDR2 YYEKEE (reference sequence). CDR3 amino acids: CASSREGSTDTQYF. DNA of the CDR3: TGTGCCAGCAGCCGGGAGGGGAGCACAGATACGCAGTATTTT.

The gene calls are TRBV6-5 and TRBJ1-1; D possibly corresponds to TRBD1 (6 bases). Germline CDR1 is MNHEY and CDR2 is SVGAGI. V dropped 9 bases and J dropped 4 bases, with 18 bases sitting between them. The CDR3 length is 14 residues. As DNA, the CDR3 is TGTGCCAGTAGGAGACAGGCCTCCCTCACTGAAGCTTTCTTT. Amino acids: CASRRQASLTEAFF.

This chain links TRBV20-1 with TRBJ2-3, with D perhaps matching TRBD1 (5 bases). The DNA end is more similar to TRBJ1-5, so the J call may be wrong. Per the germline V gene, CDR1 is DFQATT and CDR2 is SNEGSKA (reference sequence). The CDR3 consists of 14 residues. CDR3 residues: CSARDPTPTGTQHF. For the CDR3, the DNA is TGCAGTGCTCGGGACCCTACCCCCACAGGTACGCAGCATTTT.

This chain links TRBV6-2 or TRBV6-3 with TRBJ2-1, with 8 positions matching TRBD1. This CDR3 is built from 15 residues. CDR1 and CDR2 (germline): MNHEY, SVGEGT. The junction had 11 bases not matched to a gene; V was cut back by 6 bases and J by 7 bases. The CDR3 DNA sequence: TGTGCCAGCAGGGCCGGGACAGGATCCTGTAATGAGCAGTTCTTC. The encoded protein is CASRAGTGSCNEQFF.

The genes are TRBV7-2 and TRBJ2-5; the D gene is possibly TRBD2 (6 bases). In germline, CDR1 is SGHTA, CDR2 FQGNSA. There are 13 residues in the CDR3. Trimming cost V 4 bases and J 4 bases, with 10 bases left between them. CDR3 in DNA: TGTGCCAGCAGCTCGTCCGGGGGAGAGACCCAGTACTTC. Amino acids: CASSSSGGETQYF.

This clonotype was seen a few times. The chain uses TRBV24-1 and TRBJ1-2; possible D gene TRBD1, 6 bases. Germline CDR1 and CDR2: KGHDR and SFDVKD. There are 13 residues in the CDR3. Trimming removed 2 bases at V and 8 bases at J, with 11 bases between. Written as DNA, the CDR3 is TGTGCCACCAGTGATTCACAGGGTCGGGGCTACACCTTC. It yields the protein CATSDSQGRGYTF.

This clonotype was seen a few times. CDR3 nucleotides: TGCGCCAGCAGCTTCGGGGCCACAGATACGCAGTATTTT. It specifies CASSFGATDTQYF. V usage is TRBV5-1 and J usage is TRBJ2-3; D tentatively reads TRBD1 or TRBD2 (5 bases each). V lost 2 bases to trimming and J lost 2 bases, with 6 bases between them. Germline assignment: CDR1 SGHRS and CDR2 YFSETQ. The CDR3 totals 13 residues.

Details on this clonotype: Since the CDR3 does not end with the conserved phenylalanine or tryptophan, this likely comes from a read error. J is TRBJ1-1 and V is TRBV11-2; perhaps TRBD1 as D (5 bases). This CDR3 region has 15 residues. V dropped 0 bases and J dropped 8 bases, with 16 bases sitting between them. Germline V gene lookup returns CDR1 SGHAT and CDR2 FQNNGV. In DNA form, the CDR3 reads TGTGCCAGCAGCTTAGAGGCAGGGCGCGGTAGCGAAGCTTTCCTT. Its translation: CASSLEAGRGSEAFL.

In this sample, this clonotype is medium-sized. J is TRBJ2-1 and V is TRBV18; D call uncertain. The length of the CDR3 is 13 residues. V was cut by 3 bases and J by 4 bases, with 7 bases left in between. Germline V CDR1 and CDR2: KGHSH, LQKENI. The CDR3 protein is CASSPGGYNEQFF. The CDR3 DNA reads TGTGCCAGCTCACCCGGCGGATACAATGAGCAGTTCTTC.